Below are 15 T cell receptor beta chains sequenced from a single sample in a study of CD8 T cells in ankylosing spondylitis. TCRdb reprocessed the 5' RACE reads with MiXCR, giving one entry per CDR3 protein. The data hold some 250,000 distinct CDR3 sequences, with about 24% observed a single time. The sample taken for sequencing was blood, either unsorted or a sorted T cell fraction (not recorded which). The receptors derive from a male donor with ankylosing spondylitis or in good health (not recorded which).

In this sample, this clonotype turned up many times. V gene TRBV7-8 combines with J gene TRBJ2-7, with no clear D. The V gene's germline CDR1 is SGHVS and CDR2 FQNEAQ. V was trimmed by 5 bases and J by 3 bases, leaving 14 bases between them. CDR3 length: 14 residues. The CDR3 bases are TGTGCCAGCAGCCCCCTTGGGGTGGGCTACGAGCAGTACTTC. This encodes CASSPLGVGYEQYF.

J is TRBJ2-2 and V is TRBV12-3 or TRBV12-4; weak D call: TRBD1 (5 bases). Trimming took off 5 bases at V and 7 bases at J, with 11 bases between the two ends. The CDR3 consists of 13 residues. DNA for the CDR3: TGTGCCAGCAGTCCACTCAGGGACGGGGAGCTGTTTTTT. It specifies CASSPLRDGELFF.

Ten or more counts support this clonotype. The V gene is TRBV15, the J gene TRBJ1-5; D is unresolved. Between the trimmed V and J ends, which lost 2 bases and 2 bases, there was a span of 10 bases. Germline values: CDR1 LNHNV, CDR2 YYDKDF (reference sequence). The CDR3 extends over 15 amino acids. This CDR3 is CATSRTGWGNQPQHF. The CDR3 DNA reads as TGTGCCACCAGCAGAACCGGATGGGGCAATCAGCCCCAGCATTTT.

This clonotype has a single count. The rearrangement uses TRBV20-1 and TRBJ2-7, with D possibly TRBD2 on 5 matching bases. Germline V gene lookup returns CDR1 DFQATT and CDR2 SNEGSKA (reference sequence). The CDR3 totals 15 residues. The ends were cut back, 0 bases at V and 3 bases at J, with 15 bases in the middle. Written as DNA, the CDR3 is TGCAGTGCTAGAGATCCCGGGGATCTACTCTACGAGCAGTACTTC. This codes for CSARDPGDLLYEQYF.

The chain combines TRBV7-6 with TRBJ2-1; TRBD2 might be the D (5 bases). With 4 bases removed from V and 6 bases from J, the gap between germline ends came to 7 bases. The CDR3 totals 12 residues. The germline V gene has CDR1 SGHVS and CDR2 FNYEAQ. The CDR3 bases are TGTGCCAGCAGCTATACTAGCAATGAGCAGTTCTTC. As protein: CASSYTSNEQFF.

This clonotype was recorded at least ten times. This rearrangement joins TRBV3-1 to TRBJ2-2; TRBD1 matches 10 bases. The CDR3 has 16 amino acids. After removal of 4 bases from V and 5 bases from J, the junction contained 7 bases not matched to a gene. Germline CDR1 LGHDT, CDR2 YNNKEL (reference sequence). CDR3: CASSPPGQGRTGELFF. In DNA, the CDR3 is TGTGCCAGCAGCCCCCCGGGACAGGGGAGAACCGGGGAGCTGTTTTTT. Based on the CDR3 plus reference TRBV3-1 and TRBJ2-2, the full variable domain is DTAVSQTPKYLVTQMGNDKSIKCEQNLGHDTMYWYKQDSKKFLKIMFSYNNKELIINETVPNRFSPKSPDKAHLNLHINSLELGDSAVYFCASSPPGQGRTGELFFGEGSRLTVL.

The chain combines TRBV27 with TRBJ2-1; weak D call: TRBD2 (6 bases). Germline assignment: CDR1 MNHEY and CDR2 SMNVEV (reference sequence). The CDR3 covers 15 residues. Trimming took off 5 bases at V and 6 bases at J, with 17 bases between the two ends. The CDR3 loop is CASSPWGVGSNEQFF. Here the CDR3 DNA reads TGTGCCAGCAGTCCATGGGGGGTGGGTTCCAATGAGCAGTTCTTC.

This clonotype showed up just a few times. The chain combines TRBV29-1 with TRBJ2-5; 7 bases fit TRBD2. The CDR3 contains 13 residues. Unmatched junction bases numbered 2, after V lost 1 base and J lost 3 bases. Per germline, CDR1 SQVTM and CDR2 ANQGSEA. DNA for the CDR3: TGCAGCGTTGAAGGGACTAGGGAAGAGACCCAGTACTTC. It yields the protein CSVEGTREETQYF.

This clonotype was found a few times. This chain connects TRBV20-1 to TRBJ2-5; D unclear. Trimming took 5 bases from V and 5 from J, leaving 12 bases between them. Germline CDR1 reads DFQATT; CDR2 reads SNEGSKA (reference sequence). The CDR3 extends over 12 amino acids. The CDR3, as DNA: TGCAGTGCTGATGCCGGGTGGGAGACCCAGTACTTC. Encoded protein: CSADAGWETQYF.

The V and J genes are TRBV10-1 and TRBJ1-2; possible D gene TRBD1, 5 bases. CDR1 is WNHNN and CDR2 is SYGVQD in the germline V gene (reference sequence). V lost 0 bases to trimming and J lost 4 bases, with 6 bases between them. This CDR3 comprises 13 residues. The CDR3 here is CASSESTAYGYTF. The CDR3 coding sequence is TGCGCCAGCAGTGAGTCGACAGCCTATGGCTACACCTTC.

In its sample, this clonotype was seen many times. The V and J genes are TRBV20-1 and TRBJ1-5; 7 positions match TRBD1. The junction had 7 bases not matched to a gene; V was cut back by 6 bases and J by 5 bases. Germline-derived CDR1 and CDR2 are DFQATT and SNEGSKA (reference sequence). There are 13 residues in the CDR3. Here the CDR3 reads CSAVRQGDQPQHF. Here the CDR3 DNA reads TGCAGTGCCGTCCGACAGGGCGATCAGCCCCAGCATTTT.

The chain is built from TRBV20-1 and TRBJ1-5; a weak D match, TRBD1 (6 bases). Between the trimmed V and J ends, which lost 7 bases and 5 bases, there was a span of 12 bases. CDR1 DFQATT and CDR2 SNEGSKA come from the germline V gene (reference sequence). CDR3 length: 12 residues. CDR3 bases: TGCAGTGGCAAAAGGGGGGATCAGCCCCAGCATTTT. Translation gives CSGKRGDQPQHF.

In this sample, this clonotype turned up many times. The chain recombines TRBV29-1 with TRBJ2-5; tentative D call: TRBD2 (5 bases). CDR1 and CDR2 from the germline V gene are SQVTM and ANQGSEA. The CDR3 runs 11 residues. The DNA for the CDR3 is TGCGGAGGCTGGTACCAAGAGACCCAGTACTTC. Its translation is CGGWYQETQYF.

CDR3 sequence: CASSYSQGYEQFF. The CDR3 nucleotides read TGTGCCAGCAGTTACTCTCAGGGCTATGAGCAGTTCTTC. J is TRBJ2-1 and V is TRBV6-5; possibly TRBD1 for D (5 bases). Germline-derived CDR1 and CDR2 are MNHEY and SVGAGI. Trimming removed 0 bases at V and 8 bases at J, with 8 bases between. CDR3 length: 13 residues.

This clonotype showed up just a few times. The chain couples TRBV10-3 to TRBJ1-4, with 8 bases lining up with TRBD1. Germline V gives CDR1 ENHRY, CDR2 SYGVKD. CDR3 size: 13 residues. V lost 10 bases, J lost 8 bases, and 9 bases stayed unmatched. The CDR3 DNA reads TGTGCCACCAACCAGGGGGCAAACGAAAAACTGTTTTTT. Translation: CATNQGANEKLFF.